Each of the 12 T cell receptor beta chains below was sequenced from the same sample in a study of Tregs in tolerant kidney transplant recipients. Repertoires were generated with immunoSEQ multiplex PCR, while TCRdb's copy carries only in-frame clones and drops some. This sample has tens of thousands of clones, with roughly 98% found just once. The sequenced sample was Tregs from blood, obtained before the transplant. The receptors originated from a human donor who received a combined kidney and bone marrow transplant.

This chain uses TRBV29-1 with TRBJ1-2, with TRBD1 matching over 7 bases. Looked up from germline, CDR1 is SQVTM and CDR2 is ANQGSEA. The ends lost 6 bases at V and 7 bases at J; junction bases unmatched: 8. CDR3 size: 12 residues. DNA of the CDR3: TGCAGCGTGGGGACAGCGCTGGGTGGCTACACCTTC. Protein sequence: CSVGTALGGYTF.

V gene TRBV6-1 combines with J gene TRBJ1-5; maybe TRBD1 (6 bases). Trimming shortened V by 7 bases and J by 5 bases, and 18 bases separated the two germline ends. This CDR3 spans 15 amino acids. The V gene's germline CDR1 is MNHNS and CDR2 SASEGT. The CDR3 coding sequence is TGTGCCAGCACAGGCTACAGGGCCCCCCATCAGCCCCAGCATTTT. The encoded protein is CASTGYRAPHQPQHF.

The chain uses TRBV28 and TRBJ1-1; D gene ambiguous. The CDR3 length is 10 residues. V was pared by 6 bases and J by 11 bases, with 10 bases between. Germline-derived CDR1 and CDR2 are MDHEN and SYDVKM. The CDR3 bases are TGTGCCAGCAGCTCCCAGGTTGCTTTCTTT. Protein product: CASSSQVAFF.

The chain links TRBV2 to TRBJ2-3, with 11 bases that match TRBD2. CDR1 SNHLY and CDR2 FYNNEI come from the germline V gene. The length of the CDR3 is 14 residues. The junction had 7 bases not matched to a gene; V was cut back by 6 bases and J by 8 bases. In DNA form, the CDR3 reads TGTGCCAGCAGCACTAGCGGGGGATCGGCTACGCAGTATTTT. Its protein is CASSTSGGSATQYF.

The chain joins TRBV6-5 to TRBJ2-6; D is unclear. From germline, CDR1 is MNHEY and CDR2 SVGAGI. The CDR3 is 15 amino acids. V lost 4 bases, J lost 2 bases, and 9 bases lay in between. The CDR3 region is CASSSPGPGANVLTF. The CDR3 nucleotides read TGTGCCAGCAGTTCGCCGGGTCCTGGGGCCAACGTCCTGACTTTC.

This clone was detected only once. CDR3 amino acids: CAISFSGGPGGEQYF. The CDR3, as DNA: TGTGCCATCAGCTTTAGCGGGGGCCCAGGGGGTGAGCAGTACTTC. The rearrangement joins TRBV10-3 to TRBJ2-7; 9 bases line up with TRBD2. The germline V gene encodes CDR1 ENHRY and CDR2 SYGVKD. This CDR3 comprises 15 residues. The V gene end was trimmed by 6 bases and the J gene end by 7 bases; junction bases not matched to a gene: 13.

The rearrangement links TRBV5-1 to TRBJ2-1; TRBD1 matches at 9 bases. Germline-derived CDR1 and CDR2 are SGHRS and YFSETQ. V shed 1 base, J shed 4 bases, and the junction held 6 bases outside the gene matches. The CDR3 has 16 amino acids. This CDR3 reads CASSLFRTGVYNEQFF. The CDR3 DNA is TGCGCCAGCAGCTTGTTTAGGACAGGGGTGTACAATGAGCAGTTCTTC.

The rearrangement links TRBV6-6 to TRBJ2-4, with a possible D match to TRBD2 (6 bases). The CDR3 sequence is 16 residues long. CDR1 and CDR2 from the germline V gene are MNHNY and SVGAGI (reference sequence). V was shortened by 7 bases and J by 1 base, with 17 bases between the two germline ends. In nucleotides, the CDR3 is TGTGCCAGCAAGGGTGGGGGAGGTATGGCCAAAAACATTCAGTACTTC. This codes for CASKGGGGMAKNIQYF.

The rearrangement joins TRBV7-2 to TRBJ1-2; D remains ambiguous. The CDR3 has 14 residues. CDR1 and CDR2 from the germline V gene are SGHTA and FQGNSA. The germline V and J ends were trimmed by 2 bases and 3 bases, with 10 bases remaining between them. CDR3 sequence (DNA): TGTGCCAGCAGCTTAAACGTCCAGGACTATGGCTACACCTTC. This encodes CASSLNVQDYGYTF.

The chain has TRBV19 and TRBJ2-7, with D tentatively TRBD2 (5 bases). Deletions cut 2 bases from V and 3 bases from J, with 11 bases between. CDR3 length equals 14 residues. Germline CDR1 is LNHDA and CDR2 is SQIVND (reference sequence). The CDR3 DNA reads as TGTGCCAGTAGTATAAAACGGGATTTCTACGAGCAGTACTTC. Encoded protein: CASSIKRDFYEQYF.

This clone was picked up one time. The chain has TRBV27 and TRBJ1-1; tentatively, D is TRBD1 (5 bases). Germline lookup yields CDR1 MNHEY and CDR2 SMNVEV (reference sequence). The V gene lost 5 bases and the J gene lost 4 bases, with 8 bases spanning the gap. There are 12 residues in the CDR3. DNA of the CDR3: TGTGCCAGCAGTAGGGACTTCACTGAAGCTTTCTTT. As protein: CASSRDFTEAFF.

This sequence joins TRBV12-5 and TRBJ1-2; maybe TRBD1 (5 bases). Germline V gene lookup returns CDR1 LGHNT and CDR2 FRNRAP. The CDR3 runs to 17 residues. V lost 0 bases, J lost 7 bases, and 21 bases lay in between. The CDR3 loop is CASGLVQTLGRSAGYTF. CDR3 in DNA: TGTGCTAGTGGTTTGGTCCAGACGCTGGGGCGCAGTGCTGGCTACACCTTC.